This T cell receptor (beta chain) was profiled in a study of cytomegalovirus exposure and HLA in healthy donors (TCRdb year 2017). Describing the broader study: An earlier analysis of about 530 of the donors reported 276 Gb of sequence data and around 110 million unique TCR beta sequences obtained from approximately 180 million T cells. Around 300 gigabases of sequencing data and tens of millions of unique TCR sequences were included in an early release covering roughly 600 HLA-typed donors. Of the roughly 400 genotyped donors, roughly 80% fell in the genetic ancestry cluster associated with self-reported Caucasian donors. The study aimed to test whether cataloging public T cell receptors could reveal signatures of past pathogen exposure. The study profiled the T cell repertoires of under 700 subjects by immunosequencing and related them to cytomegalovirus serostatus. Besides the first cohort of 500 to 700 subjects, a separate validation cohort made up of some 110 different subjects was used. The study combined high-throughput TCR immunosequencing, statistical association of individual TCRs with disease status, and machine learning to predict cytomegalovirus infection status. A later analysis re-examined previously published TCR beta repertoires from 610 or so donors and added high-resolution HLA genotyping to investigate patterns of TCR occurrence. Rather than using new phenotypic data, the later analysis identified candidate immune exposures from TCR beta sequences and from how often those sequences occurred across donors. In an earlier analysis of about 590 of the donors, high-throughput TCR beta sequencing was used to judge whether each TCR beta V gene segment behaved as functional or pseudogenic. Donor age, sex, ethnicity and CMV serostatus were compiled alongside the repertoire data. In a later genetic analysis, genome-wide SNP genotypes for about three fifths of the roughly 670 donors were used, and that subset was treated as a discovery cohort. Every repertoire in the discovery cohort had been generated on one and the same sequencing platform. Both class I and class II loci were covered by HLA typing, at four-digit resolution. Typing coverage varied by locus: roughly 620-640 donors for A, B, C, DRB1 and DQB1; approximately 520 for DQA1; more than 600 for DPA1; some 470 for DPB1. Because of strong linkage in the cohort, a few DR-DQ haplotypes were treated as single units for association and clustering. Among roughly 400 genotyped donors of the cohort, an average of 235,054 unique TCR beta nucleotide sequences were sequenced per donor, around 20% of them non-productive.

The method was the immunoSEQ multiplex PCR assay. For the multiplex PCR, a mixture combining 60 forward primers for TCR Vbeta segments and 13 reverse primers for TCR Jbeta segments was used. The CDR3 region of rearranged TCR beta genes was amplified from genomic DNA with a multiplex PCR assay. The amplified TCR beta libraries were sequenced on the Illumina HiSeq System as 87-base-pair reads. On the authors' methods: Across the 670 or so repertoires, a later analysis counted 60 million to 90 million unique TCR beta chains, 9 million to 14 million of which were shared by at least two donors. Raw reads were error-corrected and collapsed into unique sequences with a nearest-neighbor algorithm that merged closely related sequences to remove PCR and sequencing errors. To assign V, D and J gene segments, CDR3 sequences were aligned to IMGT reference sequences. Each retained sequence needed at least a six-nucleotide match to both a V gene segment and a J gene segment. A rearrangement was called productive if the CDR3 had no stop codons and remained in frame with V and J, and every other rearrangement was called non-productive. CDR3 was defined according to IMGT convention as the region running from the second conserved V-encoded cysteine to the conserved J-encoded phenylalanine. The earlier analysis of 500 to 600 of the donors excluded sequences that lacked an unambiguous match to a single V gene segment. An earlier analysis of fewer than 750 of the donors classified V segments as functional when productive rearrangements were above 56.7% and as segregating when the standard deviation between donors was above 5%. A statistical classification framework was developed to diagnose cytomegalovirus status using the catalog of TCR beta chain sequences. A later analysis assigned V and J genes by comparing TCR nucleotide sequences with IMGT/GENE-DB human TR gene sequences. The TCRdist pipeline was used in a later analysis to assign CDR3 sequences and most-parsimonious VDJ recombination scenarios. In a later analysis, each TCR beta chain was defined by its CDR3 amino acid sequence together with its V-gene family, and reads without a unique V-gene family were excluded. As a way to deal with suspected cross-contamination and a sequencing artifact, a later analysis dropped nearly 600 nucleotide sequences that were highly shared and had low generation probability. In a later analysis, a clonal expansion index for each public chain was calculated from normalized within-repertoire ranks of inferred template counts. In a later analysis, generation probabilities were computed using a VDJ recombination model fitted to out-of-frame rearrangements, and the results were checked against IGoR. Hypergeometric tests were used in a later analysis to score TCR-TCR, TCR-HLA and TCR-CMV co-occurrence, with a repertoire-size bias correction applied to the TCR pairs. In a later analysis, false discovery rates were estimated by permuting HLA or CMV assignments 20 times. In a later analysis, co-occurring TCRs were grouped with DBSCAN, and TCRdist sequence similarity was added when clustering was performed within HLA-allele-positive subsets. For co-occurrence clustering, repertoires with fewer than 30,000 or more than 120,000 public chains were excluded, along with five repertoires with anomalous nucleotide sharing. The table comes from immuneACCESS by way of TCRdb, which keeps in-frame sequences with V and J called. Part of the clones is missing from these tables; in studies checked, under half for an unresolved V gene and the rest for unknown reasons. The V and J calls and clone size were taken over from that table, and D and trimming were inferred from the DNA. The sample data list approximately 120,000 clones, and about 74% of these were observed just once. The ten largest make up over 3.5% of the sample.

Notes on this clone: Its recognized antigen is unknown. Base quality data are lacking; no much larger clone is found one base away.

The cohort comprised 666 healthy bone marrow donors. At the time of sampling, all cohort members were nominally healthy, though unrecorded immune exposures were likely present. The donor tested CMV seropositive and was one of the 289 seropositive cohort members. A peripheral blood sample was provided by each donor, and peripheral blood mononuclear cells were used for TCR beta sequencing. The Qiagen DNeasy Blood Extraction Kit was used to extract genomic DNA from the blood cell samples. General conclusions and limits of the study: A further reported finding was that TCR beta sequences accurately predicted the HLA-A and HLA-B alleles for most subjects in the first cohort. Correlated functional status among segregating V segments might reflect linkage disequilibrium, but an unknown experimental factor could not be ruled out. An association between a missense DCLRE1C variant and V-gene and J-gene trimming of TCR beta chains was found in a later genetic analysis and replicated in an independent cohort. In both the original and validation cohorts, the classifier was reported to diagnose cytomegalovirus status with high specificity and sensitivity. The only immune exposure information available for the cohort was CMV serostatus. The earlier analysis of fewer than 750 of the donors excluded approximately 15 rarely observed V segments, including chromosome 9 orphons, because counts were too low. Some IMGT-functional V segments, including TRBV6-2 and TRBV6-3, could not be told apart with the 87-base-pair reads, so those segments were excluded. An earlier analysis of around 540 of the donors showed that most TCR beta V segments appeared in productive rearrangements either about 87% or about 30% of the time, which broadly matched IMGT annotations. In this cohort, only TCR beta chains were sequenced, and detectable features were limited by the absence of alpha or paired-chain data. The sequencing pipeline was judged likely to have produced a cluster of highly shared sequence variants as a technical artifact. Most CMV-associated TCR beta chains appeared to be HLA-restricted in a later analysis, and the HLA associations seemed to be driven largely by CMV exposure. Sequencing depth was assumed to be roughly uniform across donors in the presence/absence analyses, though that assumption may not hold. In a later analysis, TCR association rates were found to vary across HLA loci, with the most associated TCRs seen for DRB1 alleles and the fewest for HLA-C alleles. At a false discovery rate of 0.05, a later analysis linked under 20,000 TCR beta sequences to specific HLA alleles. When HLA alleles, especially DR and DQ, strongly co-occurred, TCR associations were difficult to assign to individual alleles. In vitro tests confirmed that three of the cytomegalovirus-associated TCR beta chains recognize cytomegalovirus antigens. It was suggested by the authors that the approach could potentially be generalized to other disease states and immunological phenotypes. According to a later analysis, parvovirus B19, influenza, CMV and Epstein-Barr virus appeared linked to several top co-occurrence clusters. In a later analysis, HLA-associated TCR beta chains showed more clonal expansion and lower generation probabilities than non-associated chains that were equally common. A total of 164 TCR beta chains were listed by the study as associated with cytomegalovirus. In a later genetic analysis, fewer N-insertions in productive TCRs were reported among donors in an Asian-associated ancestry cluster than the approximately 670-donor mean. Because HLA typing was missing for some donors at each locus, association tests included only the typed subset. While some public TCRs were present in many individuals, most TCR sequences turned up only very rarely across donors.

CDR1 and CDR2, looked up from the germline V gene, are SGDLS and YYNGEE. Including cysteine and phenylalanine, the CDR3 has 15 amino acids. Only CDR3 DNA is held: 45 bases, read in frame from base 1. The receptor's source is a woman in her fifties or sixties in good health and CMV-seropositive. The chain uses TRBV9 and TRBJ2-5, with 8 central nucleotides matching TRBD2. The better agreement between TRBJ2-7 and the DNA end casts doubt on the J call. Sequencing input: PBMCs. At the DNA level, the sequence is TGTGCCAGCAGCGTAGGGACTAGCAAAGTGGTCGAGCAGTACTTC. The encoded protein is CASSVGTSKVVEQYF.